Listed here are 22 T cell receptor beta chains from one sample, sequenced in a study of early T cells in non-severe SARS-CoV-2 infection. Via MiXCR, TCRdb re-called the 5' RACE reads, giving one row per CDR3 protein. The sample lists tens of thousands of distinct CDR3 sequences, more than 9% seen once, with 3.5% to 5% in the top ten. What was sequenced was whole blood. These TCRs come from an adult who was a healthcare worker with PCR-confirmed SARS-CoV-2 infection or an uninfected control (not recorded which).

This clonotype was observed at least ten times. DNA of the CDR3: TGTGCCAGCAGCCCCCTCCCTTCTGAAGCTTTCTTT. The encoded protein is CASSPLPSEAFF. The chain recombines TRBV7-2 with TRBJ1-1, with D hard to call. There are 12 residues in the CDR3. Germline loops: CDR1 SGHTA, CDR2 FQGNSA. V was cut by 5 bases and J by 6 bases, with 10 bases left in between.

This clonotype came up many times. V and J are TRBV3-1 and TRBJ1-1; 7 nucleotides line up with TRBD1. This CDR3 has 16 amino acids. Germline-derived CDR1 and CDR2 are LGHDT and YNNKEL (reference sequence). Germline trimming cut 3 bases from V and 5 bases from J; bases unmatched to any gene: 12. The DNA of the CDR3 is TGTGCCAGCAGCCAGCCTCGACAGGGAGGGGAGACTGAAGCTTTCTTT. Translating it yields CASSQPRQGGETEAFF. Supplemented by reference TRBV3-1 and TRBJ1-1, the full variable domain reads DTAVSQTPKYLVTQMGNDKSIKCEQNLGHDTMYWYKQDSKKFLKIMFSYNNKELIINETVPNRFSPKSPDKAHLNLHINSLELGDSAVYFCASSQPRQGGETEAFFGQGTRLTVV.

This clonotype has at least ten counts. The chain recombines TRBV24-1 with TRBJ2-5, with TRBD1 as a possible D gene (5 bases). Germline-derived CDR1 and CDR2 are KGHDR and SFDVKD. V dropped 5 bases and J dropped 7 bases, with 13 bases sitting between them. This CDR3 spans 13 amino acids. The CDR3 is CATSVSGSGTQYF. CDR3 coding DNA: TGTGCCACCAGTGTGTCAGGGTCGGGGACCCAGTACTTC.

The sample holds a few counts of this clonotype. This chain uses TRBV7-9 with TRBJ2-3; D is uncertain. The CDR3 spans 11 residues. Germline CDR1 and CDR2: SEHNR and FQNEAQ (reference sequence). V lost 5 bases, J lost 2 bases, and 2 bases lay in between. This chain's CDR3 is CASSITDTQYF. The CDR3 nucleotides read TGTGCCAGCAGCATCACAGATACGCAGTATTTT. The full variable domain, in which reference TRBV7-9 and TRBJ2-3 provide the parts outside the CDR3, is DTGVSQNPRHKITKRGQNVTFRCDPISEHNRLYWYRQTLGQGPEFLTYFQNEAQLEKSRLLSDRFSAERPKGSFSTLEIQRTEQGDSAMYLCASSITDTQYFGPGTRLTVL.

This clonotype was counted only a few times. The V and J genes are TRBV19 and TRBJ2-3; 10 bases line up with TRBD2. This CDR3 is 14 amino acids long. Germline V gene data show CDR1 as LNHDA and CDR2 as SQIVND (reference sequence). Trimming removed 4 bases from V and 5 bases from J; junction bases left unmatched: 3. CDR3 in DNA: TGTGCCAGTAGTAGGACTAGCGGTGGAGATACGCAGTATTTT. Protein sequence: CASSRTSGGDTQYF.

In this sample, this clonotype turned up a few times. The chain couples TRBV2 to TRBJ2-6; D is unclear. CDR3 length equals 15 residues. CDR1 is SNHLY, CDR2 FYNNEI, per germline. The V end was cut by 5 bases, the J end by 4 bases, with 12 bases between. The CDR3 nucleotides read TGTGCCAGCAGTTCGTTTTTCCCCGGGGCCAACGTCCTGACTTTC. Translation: CASSSFFPGANVLTF.

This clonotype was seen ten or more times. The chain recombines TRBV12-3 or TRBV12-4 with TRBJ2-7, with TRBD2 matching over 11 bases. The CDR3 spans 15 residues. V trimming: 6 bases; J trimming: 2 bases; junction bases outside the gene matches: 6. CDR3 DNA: TGTGCCAGCAGCCCACTAGCGGGAGCAACCTACGAGCAGTACTTC. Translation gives CASSPLAGATYEQYF.

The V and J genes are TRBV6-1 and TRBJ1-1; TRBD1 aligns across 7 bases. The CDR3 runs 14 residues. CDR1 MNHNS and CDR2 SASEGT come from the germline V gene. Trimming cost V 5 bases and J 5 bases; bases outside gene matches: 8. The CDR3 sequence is CASSKTGLGTEAFF. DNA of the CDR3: TGTGCCAGCAGTAAGACAGGGCTGGGAACTGAAGCTTTCTTT.

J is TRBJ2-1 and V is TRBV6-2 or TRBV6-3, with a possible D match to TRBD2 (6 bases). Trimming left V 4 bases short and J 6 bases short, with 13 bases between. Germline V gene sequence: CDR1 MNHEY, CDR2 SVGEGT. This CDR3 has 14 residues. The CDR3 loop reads CASSSRDWPNEQFF. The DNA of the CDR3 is TGTGCCAGCAGTTCCAGGGACTGGCCCAATGAGCAGTTCTTC.

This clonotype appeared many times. CDR3 DNA: TGTGCCAGCAGTGGGGCTGAATACAATGAGCAGTTCTTC. Translated: CASSGAEYNEQFF. This chain uses TRBV2 with TRBJ2-1; D gene unclear. The germline V and J ends were trimmed by 4 bases and 4 bases, with 8 bases remaining between them. This CDR3 contains 13 residues. Germline assignment: CDR1 SNHLY and CDR2 FYNNEI.

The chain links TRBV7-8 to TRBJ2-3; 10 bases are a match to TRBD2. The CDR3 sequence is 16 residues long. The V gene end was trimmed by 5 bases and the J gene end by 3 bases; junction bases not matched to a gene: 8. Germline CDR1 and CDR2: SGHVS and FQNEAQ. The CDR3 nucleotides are TGTGCCAGCAGCCCGGACCCTAGCGGGAGTACAGATACGCAGTATTTT. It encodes CASSPDPSGSTDTQYF.

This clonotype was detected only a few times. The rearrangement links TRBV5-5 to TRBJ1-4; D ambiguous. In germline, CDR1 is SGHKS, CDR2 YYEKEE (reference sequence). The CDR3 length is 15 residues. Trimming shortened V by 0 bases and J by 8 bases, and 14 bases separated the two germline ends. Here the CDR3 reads CASSLEGRNEEKLFF. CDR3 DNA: TGTGCCAGCAGCTTGGAGGGAAGGAATGAGGAAAAACTGTTTTTT.

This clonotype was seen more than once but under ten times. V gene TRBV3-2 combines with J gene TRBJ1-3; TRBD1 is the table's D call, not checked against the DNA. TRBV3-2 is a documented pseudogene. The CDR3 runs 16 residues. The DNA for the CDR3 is TGTGCCAGCAGACCCGACAGGGCCATCTCTGGAAACACCATATATTTT. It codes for CASRPDRAISGNTIYF.

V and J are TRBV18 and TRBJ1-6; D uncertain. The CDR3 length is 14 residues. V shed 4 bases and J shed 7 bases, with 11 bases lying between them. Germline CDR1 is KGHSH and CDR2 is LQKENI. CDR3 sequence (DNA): TGTGCCAGCTCACAGAGAGAAACCAATTCACCCCTCCACTTT. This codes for CASSQRETNSPLHF.

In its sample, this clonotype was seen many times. CDR3 amino acids: CSASNRGQPQHF. Written as DNA, the CDR3 is TGCAGTGCTAGCAACAGGGGTCAGCCCCAGCATTTT. The chain carries TRBV20-1 and TRBJ1-5; the match to TRBD1 covers 7 bases. After removal of 3 bases from V and 6 bases from J, the junction contained 2 bases not matched to a gene. In germline, CDR1 is DFQATT, CDR2 SNEGSKA (reference sequence). The CDR3 consists of 12 residues.

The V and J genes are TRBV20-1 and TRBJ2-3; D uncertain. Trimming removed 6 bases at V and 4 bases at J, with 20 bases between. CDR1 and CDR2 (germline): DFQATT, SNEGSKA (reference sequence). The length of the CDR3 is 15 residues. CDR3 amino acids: CSARSPSSVADTQYF. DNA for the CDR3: TGCAGTGCCCGAAGCCCCAGTTCGGTGGCAGATACGCAGTATTTT.

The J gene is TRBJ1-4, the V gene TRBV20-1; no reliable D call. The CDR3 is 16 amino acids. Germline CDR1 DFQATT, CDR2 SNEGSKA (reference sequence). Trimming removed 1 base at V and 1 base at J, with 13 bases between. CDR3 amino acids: CSARVIDKKTNEKLFF. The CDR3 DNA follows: TGCAGTGCTAGAGTGATCGATAAGAAAACTAATGAAAAACTGTTTTTT.

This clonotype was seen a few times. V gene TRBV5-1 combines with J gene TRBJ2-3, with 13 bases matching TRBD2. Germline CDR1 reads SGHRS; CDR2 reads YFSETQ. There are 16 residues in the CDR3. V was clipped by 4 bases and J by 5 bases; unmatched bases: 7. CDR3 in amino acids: CASSVGLAGARDTQYF. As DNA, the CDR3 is TGCGCCAGCAGCGTTGGACTAGCGGGAGCAAGAGATACGCAGTATTTT.

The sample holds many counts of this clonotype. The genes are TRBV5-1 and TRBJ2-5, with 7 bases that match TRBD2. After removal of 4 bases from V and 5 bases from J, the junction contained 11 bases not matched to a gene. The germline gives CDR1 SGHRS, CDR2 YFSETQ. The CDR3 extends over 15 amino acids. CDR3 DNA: TGCGCCAGCAGCGATCAGGCGGGAGTAGGTGAGACCCAGTACTTC. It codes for CASSDQAGVGETQYF.

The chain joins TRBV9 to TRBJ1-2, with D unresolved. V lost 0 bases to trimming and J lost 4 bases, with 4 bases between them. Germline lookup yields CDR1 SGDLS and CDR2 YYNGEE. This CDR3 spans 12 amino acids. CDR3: CASSVGLYGYTF. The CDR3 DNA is TGTGCCAGCAGCGTAGGACTCTATGGCTACACCTTC.

DNA of the CDR3: TGTGCCAGCAGTATCCTAGCAGACGACTACAATGAGCAGTTCTTC. This translates into CASSILADDYNEQFF. V and J are TRBV6-4 and TRBJ2-1; perhaps TRBD2 as D (5 bases). V lost 5 bases and J 3 bases, leaving 14 bases between the germline ends. CDR3 size: 15 residues. Germline CDR1 MRHNA, CDR2 SNTAGT.

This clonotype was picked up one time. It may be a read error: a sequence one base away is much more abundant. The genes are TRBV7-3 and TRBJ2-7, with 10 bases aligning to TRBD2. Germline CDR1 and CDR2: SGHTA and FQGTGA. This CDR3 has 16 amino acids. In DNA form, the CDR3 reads TGTGCCAGCTGCTTAACGGGAGCGGGAGGGGTGAACGAGCAGTACTTC. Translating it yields CASCLTGAGGVNEQYF.